This TCR beta chain is from a study of shared clonotypes between healthy human individuals. Produced via immunoSEQ multiplex PCR; TCRdb's table is partial and in-frame only. The sample holds about 2 million clones, roughly 95% seen once. The CDR3 is 14 amino acids. CDR1 SQVTM and CDR2 ANQGSEA come from the germline V gene. Deletions cut 6 bases from V and 3 bases from J, with 17 bases between. Sequencing used naive CD4+ T cells sorted from blood. The subset is: CD45RA+ positively selected. J is TRBJ1-1 and V is TRBV29-1; perhaps TRBD1 as D (5 bases). The receptor comes from a man in his late teens or twenties in good health. The CDR3 nucleotides read TGCAGCGTCTGGATGGGATCAGGGCACACTGAAGCTTTCTTT. Encoded protein: CSVWMGSGHTEAFF.